Detailed here is one TCR beta chain. The antigen is not known. RNA transcripts yielded amplified TCR beta CDR3 regions. The HTBI set primed first-round TCR CDR3 RT-PCR. MiXCR was run by TCRdb on the multiplex PCR reads, yielding one entry per CDR3 protein. The sample has around 720,000 distinct CDR3 sequences, approximately 40% seen once. The sample originates from a study of T cells in Graves' hyperthyroidism and ophthalmopathy. Broader study findings: Among thyroid clonotypes expanded above 0.001, most also appeared in blood.

Trimming removed 5 bases from V and 3 bases from J; junction bases left unmatched: 9. CDR1 and CDR2 from the germline V gene are LNHDA and SQIVND (reference sequence). The CDR3 is 15 residues long. Sequencing was performed on blood. V is TRBV19 and J is TRBJ1-2, with 7 positions matching TRBD1. This TCR came from a woman aged 40-49 years with Graves' hyperthyroidism. CDR3 sequence: CASSPTGQFYYGYTF. The DNA of the CDR3 is TGTGCCAGTAGTCCAACGGGACAGTTTTACTATGGCTACACCTTC.